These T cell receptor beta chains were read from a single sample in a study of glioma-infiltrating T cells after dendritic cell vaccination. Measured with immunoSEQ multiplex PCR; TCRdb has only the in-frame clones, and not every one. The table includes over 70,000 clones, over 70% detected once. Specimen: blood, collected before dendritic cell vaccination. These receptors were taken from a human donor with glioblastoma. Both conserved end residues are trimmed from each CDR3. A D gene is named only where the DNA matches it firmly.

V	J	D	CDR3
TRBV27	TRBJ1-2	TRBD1	ASSARGDRGRLYGYT
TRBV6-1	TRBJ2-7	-	ASSSGTLSSYEQY
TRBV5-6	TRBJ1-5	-	ASSFGRTISNQPQH
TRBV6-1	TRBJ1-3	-	ASSVWGPSGNTIY
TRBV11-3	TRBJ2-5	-	ASSLGDSVFEETQY
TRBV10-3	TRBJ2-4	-	AISESPGEGENIQY
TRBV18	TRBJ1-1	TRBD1	ATNTGTVNTEAF
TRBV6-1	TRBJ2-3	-	ASSVSRGGTDTQY
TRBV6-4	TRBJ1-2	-	ASRATGNNYGYT
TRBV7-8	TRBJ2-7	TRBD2	ASSFPSGGLYEQY
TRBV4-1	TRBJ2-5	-	ASSQNYYHGGQETQY
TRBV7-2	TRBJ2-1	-	ASSSTASYNEQF
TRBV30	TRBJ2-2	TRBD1	AWSLTGVAGELF
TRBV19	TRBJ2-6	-	ASSRGQASGANVLT
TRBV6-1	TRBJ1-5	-	ASSADKPNQPQH
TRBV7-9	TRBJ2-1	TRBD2	ASSFGLAGGSSNEQF
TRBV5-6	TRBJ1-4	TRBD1	ASSHRGFNEKLF
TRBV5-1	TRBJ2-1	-	ASSLEQRTYNEQF
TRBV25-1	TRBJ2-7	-	ASSEYRQGYEQY
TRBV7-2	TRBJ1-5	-	ASSLALGHRNQPQH
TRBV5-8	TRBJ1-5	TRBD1	ASGSRDRVSNQPQH
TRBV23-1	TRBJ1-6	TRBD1	ASSQSQGACSPLH
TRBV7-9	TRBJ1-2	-	ASSLFEGYT
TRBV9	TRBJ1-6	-	ASSVDRFSPLH
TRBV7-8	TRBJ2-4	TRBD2	ASSLEGLASENIQY
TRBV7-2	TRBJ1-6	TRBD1	ASSPGTVVYNSPLH
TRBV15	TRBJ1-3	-	ATSRPGTGNTIY
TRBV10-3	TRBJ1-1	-	AISDSRAAAVGAF
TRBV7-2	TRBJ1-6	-	ASSSGNYNSPLH
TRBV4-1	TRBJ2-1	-	ASSQEGGFGIRNEQF
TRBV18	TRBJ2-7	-	ASSPMSGPYEQY
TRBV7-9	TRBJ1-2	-	ASSLGSPAGYT